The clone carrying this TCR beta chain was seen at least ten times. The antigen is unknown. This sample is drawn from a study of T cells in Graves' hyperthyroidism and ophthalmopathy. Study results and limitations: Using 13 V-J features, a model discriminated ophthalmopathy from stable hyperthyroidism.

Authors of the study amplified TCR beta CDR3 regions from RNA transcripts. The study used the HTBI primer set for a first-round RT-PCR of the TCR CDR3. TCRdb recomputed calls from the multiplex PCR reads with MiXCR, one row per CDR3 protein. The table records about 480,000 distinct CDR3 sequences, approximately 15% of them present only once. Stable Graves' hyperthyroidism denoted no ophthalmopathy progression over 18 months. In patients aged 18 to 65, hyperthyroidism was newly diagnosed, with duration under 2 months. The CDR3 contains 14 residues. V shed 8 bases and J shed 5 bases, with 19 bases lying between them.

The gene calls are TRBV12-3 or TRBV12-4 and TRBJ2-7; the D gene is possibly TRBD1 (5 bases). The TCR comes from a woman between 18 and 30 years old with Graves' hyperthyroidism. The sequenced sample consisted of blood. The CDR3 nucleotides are TGTGCCAGCCGACTCTCTAGGGGCCCCGACGAGCAGTACTTC. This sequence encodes CASRLSRGPDEQYF.